Listed below are T cell receptor beta chains from one sample, sequenced in a study of post-analysis software for immune sequencing data. TCRdb re-analysed the PCR reads in MiXCR, keeping a single row per CDR3 protein. The sample shows over 150,000 distinct CDR3 sequences, about 29% of them seen only once. Sequences were obtained from blood. Receptors were obtained from a girl between 10 and 17 years old with multiple sclerosis. The CDR3 runs from the conserved cysteine through the conserved F or W. Clone size, where shown, is once, few, many, or a class for clones that have expanded.

clone size,V gene,J gene,CDR3 protein
-,TRBV7-9,TRBJ2-1,CASSLHGDNEQFF
-,TRBV2,TRBJ1-5,CASSEGTGAPQHF
few,TRBV7-9,TRBJ2-7,CASSLGTSGLAGDEQYF
-,TRBV6-4,TRBJ1-1,CASSAGTENTEAFF
few,TRBV5-1,TRBJ1-6,CASSPAPTKDSPLHF
-,TRBV14,TRBJ2-5,CASSPNLAGYQETQYF
many,TRBV18,TRBJ2-5,CASSPPEGTGETQYF
-,TRBV7-9,TRBJ1-3,CASTPSGDSGNTIYF
few,TRBV6-1,TRBJ2-3,CASSRLWTGGADTQYF
-,TRBV6-2/TRBV6-3,TRBJ2-1,CASSYFPGGYNEQFF
few,TRBV6-5,TRBJ2-1,CASSRLAGGLYNEQFF
-,TRBV2,TRBJ2-4,CASSDRSRKVDIQYF
many,TRBV20-1,TRBJ2-5,CSAPGVGETQYF
-,TRBV6-5,TRBJ2-7,CASSRQGELYEQYF
many,TRBV12-3/TRBV12-4,TRBJ2-5,CASRTSLSQETQYF
few,TRBV10-3,TRBJ2-1,CAISESHSYNEQFF
few,TRBV6-1,TRBJ2-7,CASSEWRDPSYEQYF
-,TRBV20-1,TRBJ1-1,CSAREGVQEKAFF
-,TRBV19,TRBJ1-5,CASSTFRDRGQPQHF
few,TRBV3-1,TRBJ2-1,CASSQVSGLYEQFF
many,TRBV20-1,TRBJ2-3,CSARLNTDTQYF
-,TRBV7-8,TRBJ2-7,CASSSNRDRVSSYYYEQYF
few,TRBV7-9,TRBJ2-1,CASSSTGPSYNEQFF
many,TRBV5-1,TRBJ2-5,CASSSQGIETQYF
many,TRBV12-3/TRBV12-4,TRBJ1-2,CASSLTGGGNYGYTF
-,TRBV9,TRBJ2-1,CASSVYPPRGSYNEQFF
-,TRBV11-3,TRBJ2-1,CASSQRGRDLGEQFF
-,TRBV27,-,CASRTSVSHEQYF
many,TRBV5-1,TRBJ1-2,CASSLTSTQDYGYTF
-,TRBV3-1,TRBJ2-1,CASSQDIAASYNEQFF
few,TRBV28,TRBJ2-1,CASSQPGGWNEQFF
-,TRBV9,TRBJ2-7,CASSAYSGPSGWDEQYF
many,TRBV29-1,TRBJ1-2,CSVERGWGYTF
-,TRBV4-3,TRBJ2-6,CASSREVGSGANVLTF
few,TRBV19,TRBJ1-2,CASSPGTGFNYGYTF
many,TRBV9,TRBJ2-3,CASKSDGADTQYF
few,TRBV11-2,TRBJ2-1,CASSLGTGGSYEQFF
few,TRBV24-1,TRBJ2-4,CATSDLAGAPQYF
-,TRBV12-3/TRBV12-4,TRBJ1-1,CACSHKSNTEAFF
many,TRBV29-1,TRBJ2-3,CSVDGGAGAPDTQYF
few,TRBV29-1,TRBJ2-1,CSGRDGSSYNEQFF
many,TRBV13,TRBJ1-6,CASSSWGNPESPLHF
-,TRBV27,TRBJ2-7,CASSLLPGFSYEQYF
many,TRBV7-2,TRBJ2-1,CASSLLGSSYNEQFF
few,TRBV12-5,TRBJ1-1,CASGPAGQEAFF
-,TRBV12-3/TRBV12-4,TRBJ1-5,CASSLKGRGLGSNQPQHF